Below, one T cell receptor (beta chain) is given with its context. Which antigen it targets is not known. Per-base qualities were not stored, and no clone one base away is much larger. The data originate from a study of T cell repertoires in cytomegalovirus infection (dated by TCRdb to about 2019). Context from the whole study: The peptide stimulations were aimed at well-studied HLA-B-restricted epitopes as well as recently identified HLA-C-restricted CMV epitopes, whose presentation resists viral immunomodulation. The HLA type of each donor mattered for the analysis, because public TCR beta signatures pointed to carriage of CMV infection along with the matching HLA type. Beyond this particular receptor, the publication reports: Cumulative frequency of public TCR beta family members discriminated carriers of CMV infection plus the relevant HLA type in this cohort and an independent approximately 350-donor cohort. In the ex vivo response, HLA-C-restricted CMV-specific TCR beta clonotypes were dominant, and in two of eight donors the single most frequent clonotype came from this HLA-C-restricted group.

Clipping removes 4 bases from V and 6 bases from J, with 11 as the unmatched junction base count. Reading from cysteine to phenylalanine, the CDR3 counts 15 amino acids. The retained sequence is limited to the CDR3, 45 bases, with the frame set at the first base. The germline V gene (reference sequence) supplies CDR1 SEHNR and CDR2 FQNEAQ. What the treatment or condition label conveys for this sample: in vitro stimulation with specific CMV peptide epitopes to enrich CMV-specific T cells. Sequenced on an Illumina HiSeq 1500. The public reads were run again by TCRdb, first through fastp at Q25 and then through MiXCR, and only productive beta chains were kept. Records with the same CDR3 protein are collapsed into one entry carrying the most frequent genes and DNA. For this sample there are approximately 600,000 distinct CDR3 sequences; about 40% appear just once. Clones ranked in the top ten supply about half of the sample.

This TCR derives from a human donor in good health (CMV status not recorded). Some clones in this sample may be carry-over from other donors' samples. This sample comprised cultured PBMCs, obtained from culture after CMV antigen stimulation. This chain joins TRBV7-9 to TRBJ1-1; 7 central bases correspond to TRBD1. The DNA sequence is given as TGTGCCAGCAGCTCGGAAGGGGGCCGTCGCGCTGAAGCTTTCTTT. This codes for CASSSEGGRRAEAFF.